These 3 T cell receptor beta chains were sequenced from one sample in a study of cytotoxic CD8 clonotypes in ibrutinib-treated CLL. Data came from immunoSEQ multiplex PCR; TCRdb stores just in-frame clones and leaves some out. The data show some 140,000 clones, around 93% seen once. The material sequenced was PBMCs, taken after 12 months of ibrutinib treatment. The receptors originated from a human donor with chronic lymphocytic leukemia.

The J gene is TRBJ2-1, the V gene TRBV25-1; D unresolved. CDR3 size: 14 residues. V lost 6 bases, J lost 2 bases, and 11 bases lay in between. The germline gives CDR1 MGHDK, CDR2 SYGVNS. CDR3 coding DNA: TGTGCCAGCAGGGAGTGGAGTGCCTACAATGAGCAGTTCTTC. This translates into CASREWSAYNEQFF.

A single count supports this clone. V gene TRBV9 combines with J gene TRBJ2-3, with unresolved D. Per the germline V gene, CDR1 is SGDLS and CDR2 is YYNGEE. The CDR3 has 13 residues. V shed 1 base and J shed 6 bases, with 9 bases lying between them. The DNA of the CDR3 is TGTGCCAGCAGCGTATATGGAGTGGATACGCAGTATTTT. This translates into CASSVYGVDTQYF.

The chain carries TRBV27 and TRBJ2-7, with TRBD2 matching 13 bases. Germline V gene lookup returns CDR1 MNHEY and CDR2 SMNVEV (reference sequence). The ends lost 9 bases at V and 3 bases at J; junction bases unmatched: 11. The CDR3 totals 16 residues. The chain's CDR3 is CASCPGTSGVYYEQYF. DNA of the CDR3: TGTGCCAGTTGTCCCGGGACTAGCGGGGTTTACTACGAGCAGTACTTC.